The TCR beta chain under discussion was sequenced for a study of shared clonotypes between healthy human individuals. The wider study: The study drew on a couple of women and a few men aged 18 to 49 as donors. Findings and limits, study-wide: The study found roughly 5% of naive CD4 clonotypes shared across several donors.

The study ran the assay at deep level. Assay used: immunoSEQ multiplex PCR; TCRdb lists only in-frame clones, some missing. The table includes about 580,000 clones, roughly 98% detected once. Selected positively for CCR7 and CD45RO-negative, naive CD8 cells excluded terminally differentiated effector memory CD45RA+ cells. Participating donors were healthy, HIV-negative adults free of recent acute infections or vaccinations. Worth noting for this clone: What it binds is not known.

V gave up 0 bases and J gave up 1 base, with 14 bases separating them. This CDR3 has 17 residues. Per the germline V gene, CDR1 is WNHNN and CDR2 is SYGVQD (reference sequence). The rearrangement links TRBV10-1 to TRBJ2-3; D gene ambiguous. The source is a man aged 25 to 45 in good health. Material for sequencing was naive CD8+ T cells sorted from blood. The CDR3 region is CASSESKGGFRTDTQYF. The CDR3 DNA follows: TGCGCCAGCAGTGAGTCTAAAGGCGGATTCCGCACAGATACGCAGTATTTT.